These 20 T cell receptor beta chains were all obtained from the same sample, sequenced in a study of blood T cell repertoires in COVID-19. The assay was immunoSEQ multiplex PCR, and TCRdb's table has in-frame clones only and misses some. The data hold hundreds of thousands of clones, with under 90% observed a single time. Sequencing was performed on peripheral blood. The receptors come from a woman aged 80 or over with active or convalescent COVID-19.

The count of this clone is one. The CDR3 region has the DNA TGTGCCAGCACTCCCAGGTGGACCGGGGAGCTGTTTTTT. The encoded protein is CASTPRWTGELFF. The V and J genes are TRBV7-9 and TRBJ2-2; D gene ambiguous. The germline CDR1 and CDR2 sequences are SEHNR and FQNEAQ (reference sequence). The germline V and J ends were trimmed by 7 bases and 5 bases, with 11 bases remaining between them. This CDR3 has 13 residues. The entire variable domain, with the rest obtained from reference TRBV7-9 and TRBJ2-2, is as follows: DTGVSQNPRHKITKRGQNVTFRCDPISEHNRLYWYRQTLGQGPEFLTYFQNEAQLEKSRLLSDRFSAERPKGSFSTLEIQRTEQGDSAMYLCASTPRWTGELFFGEGSRLTVL.

The chain is built from TRBV15 and TRBJ1-2, with D perhaps matching TRBD1 (6 bases). CDR1 LNHNV and CDR2 YYDKDF come from the germline V gene (reference sequence). This CDR3 spans 19 amino acids. Trimming removed 2 bases at V and 3 bases at J, with 25 bases between. The CDR3 nucleotides are TGTGCCACCAGCAGATCTTTAGGAACAGGGTCCACCGGAGACTATGGCTACACCTTC. Protein product: CATSRSLGTGSTGDYGYTF.

This clone was counted many times. This rearrangement joins TRBV5-5 to TRBJ1-1; TRBD1 might be the D (5 bases). The V end lost 2 bases, the J end lost 11 bases, and 19 bases lay between the germline ends. There are 14 residues in the CDR3. Germline V lookup: CDR1 SGHKS, CDR2 YYEKEE (reference sequence). The CDR3 protein is CASSFVQVFSSAFF. The CDR3 DNA reads as TGTGCCAGCAGCTTCGTACAGGTATTTTCTTCGGCTTTCTTT.

The rearrangement uses TRBV25-1 and TRBJ2-2; 15 bases match TRBD2. The CDR3 spans 15 residues. Germline V gene data show CDR1 as MGHDK and CDR2 as SYGVNS. Trimming at V came to 8 bases and at J to 7 bases, leaving 5 bases not matched to a gene. CDR3 loop: CASGRTSGRGGELFF. CDR3 in DNA: TGTGCCAGCGGCCGGACTAGCGGGAGGGGCGGGGAGCTGTTTTTT.

The rearrangement uses TRBV29-1 and TRBJ2-2; tentative D call: TRBD2 (6 bases). The CDR3 length is 14 residues. Trimming removed 7 bases at V and 2 bases at J, with 14 bases between. The germline V gene encodes CDR1 SQVTM and CDR2 ANQGSEA. The CDR3 DNA sequence: TGCAGCGCACAGTTGGGGGGTAACACCGGGGAGCTGTTTTTT. Encoded protein: CSAQLGGNTGELFF.

The chain employs TRBV18 and TRBJ2-7; unclear D gene. The CDR3 sequence is 15 residues long. Trimming stripped 4 bases from V and 0 bases from J, with 13 bases between. Germline loops: CDR1 KGHSH, CDR2 LQKENI. DNA of the CDR3: TGTGCCAGCTCACGGAACAGCCCCATCTCCTACGAGCAGTACTTC. Translation: CASSRNSPISYEQYF. Full variable domain (missing parts from reference TRBV18 and TRBJ2-7): NAGVMQNPRHLVRRRGQEARLRCSPMKGHSHVYWYRQLPEEGLKFMVYLQKENIIDESGMPKERFSAEFPKEGPSILRIQQVVRGDSAAYFCASSRNSPISYEQYFGPGTRLTVT.

The chain has TRBV2 and TRBJ2-5, with 12 bases lining up with TRBD2. Germline lookup yields CDR1 SNHLY and CDR2 FYNNEI. Trimming at V came to 6 bases and at J to 3 bases, leaving 11 bases not matched to a gene. The CDR3 consists of 17 residues. The CDR3 coding sequence is TGTGCCAGCAGCGCGGACCTAGCGGGGGGGCGGAAAGAGACCCAGTACTTC. Translating it yields CASSADLAGGRKETQYF.

V gene TRBV4-1 combines with J gene TRBJ2-3, with 7 bases aligning to TRBD2. Unmatched junction bases numbered 9, after V lost 1 base and J lost 5 bases. Germline CDR1 reads MGHRA; CDR2 reads YSYEKL. The CDR3 is 16 residues long. The CDR3 here is CASSQGSGGRKDTQYF. Here the CDR3 DNA reads TGCGCCAGCAGCCAAGGGTCCGGCGGGAGAAAAGATACGCAGTATTTT.

The V gene is TRBV7-9, the J gene TRBJ2-5; TRBD1 matches at 7 bases. Per germline, CDR1 SEHNR and CDR2 FQNEAQ (reference sequence). CDR3 size: 15 residues. The ends lost 5 bases at V and 2 bases at J; junction bases unmatched: 8. CDR3 nucleotide sequence: TGTGCCAGCAGCCGAAACATGGACAGGCAAGAGACCCAGTACTTC. Its translation is CASSRNMDRQETQYF.

This clone has just one count. One junction end disagrees with the germline gene, perhaps due to a read error. CDR3 DNA: TGCGCCGGCAGAGTAGCGGGGAGCTCCTACAATGAGCAGTTCTTC. Amino acid sequence: CAGRVAGSSYNEQFF. The J gene is TRBJ2-1, the V gene TRBV23-1; TRBD2 matches 8 bases. TRBV23-1 belongs to the ORF category, with a function that is uncertain. The CDR3 length is 15 residues.

Notes on this clone: Other DNA sequences in this specimen translate into the identical CDR3. The chain joins TRBV4-2 to TRBJ2-5; 15 nucleotides align to TRBD2. The CDR3 runs 16 residues. J lost 2 bases, V lost 3 bases, and 1 base had no gene match. The germline gives CDR1 LGHNA, CDR2 YNFKEQ. In nucleotides, the CDR3 is TGTGCCAGCAGCCAGGGACTAGCGGGGGGTCAAGAGACCCAGTACTTC. Amino acid sequence: CASSQGLAGGQETQYF.

This chain uses TRBV25-1 with TRBJ1-1, with TRBD1 identical over 9 bases. The CDR3 contains 16 residues. The germline V gene has CDR1 MGHDK and CDR2 SYGVNS. J gave up 4 bases and V 3 bases, and 9 bases lay outside the gene matches. CDR3 in DNA: TGTGCCAGCAGTGATCCCTCACAGGGGGCGTTCACTGAAGCTTTCTTT. Its protein is CASSDPSQGAFTEAFF.

The chain joins TRBV2 to TRBJ1-6; no clear D gene. The CDR3 runs to 15 residues. The V and J ends lost 2 bases and 7 bases respectively, with 12 bases between them. Germline loops: CDR1 SNHLY, CDR2 FYNNEI. CDR3 in amino acids: CASSELARRNSPLHF. CDR3 in DNA: TGTGCCAGCAGTGAATTGGCTCGGAGGAATTCACCCCTCCACTTT.

The CDR3 nucleotides are TGTGCCTGGAGCGGCCTAGATGATGGCACAGATACGCAGTATTTT. It encodes CAWSGLDDGTDTQYF. The chain joins TRBV30 to TRBJ2-3; no reliable D call. The germline V and J ends were trimmed by 3 bases and 1 base, with 14 bases remaining between them. CDR1 and CDR2 from the germline V gene are GTSNPN and SVGIG (reference sequence). This CDR3 spans 15 amino acids.

The chain employs TRBV5-8 and TRBJ1-2, with 10 positions matching TRBD1. The CDR3 totals 14 residues. Germline values: CDR1 SGHTS, CDR2 YDEGEE. With 3 bases clipped from V and 4 bases from J, the junction kept 3 bases outside the gene matches. The CDR3 spells CASSWGQGSYGYTF. CDR3 nucleotide sequence: TGTGCCAGCAGCTGGGGACAGGGGAGCTATGGCTACACCTTC. Full variable domain (remainder filled in from reference TRBV5-8 and TRBJ1-2): EAGVTQSPTHLIKTRGQQATLRCSPISGHTSVYWYQQALGLGLQFLLWYDEGEERNRGNFPPRFSGRQFPNYSSELNVNALELEDSALYLCASSWGQGSYGYTFGSGTRLTVV.

This chain joins TRBV5-6 and TRBJ1-3, with 7 nucleotides matching TRBD1. The CDR3 sequence is 16 residues long. The V and J ends lost 0 bases and 1 base, in that order; junction bases with no gene match: 4. The germline V gene has CDR1 SGHDT and CDR2 YYEEEE. CDR3 coding DNA: TGTGCCAGCAGCTTGGCCCCGACAGGGTCTGGAAACACCATATATTTT. Translating gives CASSLAPTGSGNTIYF.

The rearrangement links TRBV13 to TRBJ2-1, with TRBD2 matching over 10 bases. The CDR3 runs to 17 residues. The germline CDR1 and CDR2 sequences are PRHDT and FYEKMQ (reference sequence). The V gene end was trimmed by 5 bases and the J gene end by 1 base; junction bases not matched to a gene: 8. Here the CDR3 reads CASSVTSGSISYNEQFF. The CDR3 nucleotides read TGTGCCAGCAGCGTGACTAGCGGGTCTATTTCCTACAATGAGCAGTTCTTC. Full variable domain (remainder filled in from reference TRBV13 and TRBJ2-1): AAGVIQSPRHLIKEKRETATLKCYPIPRHDTVYWYQQGPGQDPQFLISFYEKMQSDKGSIPDRFSAQQFSDYHSELNMSSLELGDSALYFCASSVTSGSISYNEQFFGPGTRLTVL.

The chain employs TRBV3-1 (or the pseudogene TRBV3-2) and TRBJ2-1; 9 bases align to TRBD2. V dropped 0 bases and J dropped 15; count of bases not matched to a gene: 12. Germline CDR1 is LGHDT and CDR2 is YNNKEL (reference sequence). The CDR3 spans 15 residues. CDR3 amino acids: CASSQDPAGGLPTFF. DNA of the CDR3: TGTGCCAGCAGCCAAGATCCAGCGGGAGGCCTTCCGACGTTCTTC.

The chain employs TRBV7-2 and TRBJ1-4; D remains unclear. The CDR3 is 13 residues long. Germline-derived CDR1 and CDR2 are SGHTA and FQGNSA. Trimming shortened V by 2 bases and J by 3 bases, and 4 bases separated the two germline ends. CDR3 DNA sequence: TGTGCCAGCAGCTTAATCGCTAATGAAAAACTGTTTTTT. Amino acid sequence: CASSLIANEKLFF.

This chain uses TRBV12-5 with TRBJ2-1, with D uncertain. V lost 7 bases, J lost 6 bases, and 7 bases lay in between. In germline, CDR1 is LGHNT, CDR2 FRNRAP. The CDR3 is made up of 11 amino acids. Here the CDR3 DNA reads TGTGCTAGTGATCAAGCCAATGAGCAGTTCTTC. This codes for CASDQANEQFF.